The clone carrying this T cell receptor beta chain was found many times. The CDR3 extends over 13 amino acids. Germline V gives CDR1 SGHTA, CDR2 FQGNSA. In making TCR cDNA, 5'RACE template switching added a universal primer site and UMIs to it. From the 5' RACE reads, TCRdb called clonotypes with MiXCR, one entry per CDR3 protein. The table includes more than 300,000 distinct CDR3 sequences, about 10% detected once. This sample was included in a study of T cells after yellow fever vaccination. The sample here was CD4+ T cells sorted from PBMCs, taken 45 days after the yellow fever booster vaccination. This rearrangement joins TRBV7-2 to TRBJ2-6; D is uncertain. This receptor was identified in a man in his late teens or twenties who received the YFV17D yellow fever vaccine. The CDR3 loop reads CGARFAGANVLTF. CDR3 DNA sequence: TGTGGGGCGAGATTCGCTGGGGCCAACGTCCTGACTTTC.